This is a list of T cell receptor beta chains from one sample in a study of CD8 T cells in ankylosing spondylitis. A single record per CDR3 protein comes from TCRdb applying MiXCR to the 5' RACE reads. The table has roughly 470,000 distinct CDR3 sequences, roughly 25% seen once. The sequenced sample consisted of blood, either unsorted or a sorted T cell fraction (not recorded which). Source of these receptors: a male donor with ankylosing spondylitis. The CDR3 runs from the conserved cysteine through the conserved F or W. The order of the fields is V gene, J gene, CDR3 protein.

V gene: TRBV24-1; J gene: TRBJ1-5; CDR3 protein: CATSDSQGSGNQPQHF
V gene: TRBV30; J gene: TRBJ1-2; CDR3 protein: CAWSTGVLYCYTF
V gene: TRBV13; J gene: TRBJ2-6; CDR3 protein: CASSKQGSGANVLTF
V gene: TRBV27; J gene: TRBJ1-3; CDR3 protein: CASSSPRGGNTIYF
V gene: TRBV5-1; J gene: TRBJ2-2; CDR3 protein: CASCPSDTGELFF
V gene: TRBV2; J gene: TRBJ2-3; CDR3 protein: CASRVGDGGPDTQYF
V gene: TRBV12-3/TRBV12-4; J gene: TRBJ1-2; CDR3 protein: CASSRDTTLYGYTF
V gene: TRBV5-4; J gene: TRBJ1-1; CDR3 protein: CASSPPPRGDTEAFF
V gene: TRBV2; J gene: TRBJ1-2; CDR3 protein: CASREDRTNYGYTF
V gene: TRBV14; J gene: TRBJ1-5; CDR3 protein: CASSQDRRQPQHF
V gene: TRBV12-3/TRBV12-4; J gene: TRBJ2-5; CDR3 protein: CASSLRGAGRETQYF
V gene: TRBV11-3; J gene: TRBJ1-1; CDR3 protein: CASSSRWENTEAFF
V gene: TRBV29-1; J gene: TRBJ2-2; CDR3 protein: CSVERRARTGELVF
V gene: TRBV7-6; J gene: TRBJ2-3; CDR3 protein: CASSLGQVGTDTQYF
V gene: TRBV7-2; J gene: TRBJ1-3; CDR3 protein: CASSLEGQGSGNTIYF
V gene: TRBV18; J gene: TRBJ1-4; CDR3 protein: CASSKGQATNEKLFF
V gene: TRBV5-1; J gene: TRBJ2-7; CDR3 protein: CASSLNQGRGEQYF